The 32 T cell receptor beta chains presented below share a single source sample, sequenced in a study of shared clonotypes between healthy human individuals. CD45RO-negative CD8 cells positively selected for CCR7 made up the naive population, which excluded terminally differentiated effector memory CD45RA+ cells. This table comes from immunoSEQ multiplex PCR, and its TCRdb copy is limited to in-frame clones, with some not included. The table includes some 2 million clones, approximately 95% detected once. The sequenced material came from naive CD8+ T cells sorted from blood. All receptors derive from a man aged 18 to 30 in good health.

This CDR3 reads CASSADPGQGATGANVLTF. The DNA for the CDR3 is TGTGCCAGCAGCGCTGACCCGGGACAGGGGGCAACTGGGGCCAACGTCCTGACTTTC. The chain has TRBV9 and TRBJ2-6; 12 bases align to TRBD1. Trimming at V came to 3 bases and at J to 2 bases, leaving 9 bases not matched to a gene. Germline V gives CDR1 SGDLS, CDR2 YYNGEE. This CDR3 comprises 19 residues.

Concerning this clone: The same CDR3 can be traced to other DNA sequences in this sample. The chain joins TRBV6-5 to TRBJ2-7; D ambiguous. Trimming took 6 bases from V and 1 from J, leaving 10 bases between them. CDR3 length: 13 residues. Germline V gene data show CDR1 as MNHEY and CDR2 as SVGAGI. The CDR3 DNA follows: TGTGCCAGCAGCTTGGACGGGTCCTACGAGCAGTACTTC. Translated, it gives CASSLDGSYEQYF.

The J gene is TRBJ2-3, the V gene TRBV7-9; the D is unclear. The CDR3 covers 14 residues. Per the germline V gene, CDR1 is SEHNR and CDR2 is FQNEAQ (reference sequence). Trimming left V 3 bases short and J 0 bases short, with 7 bases between. CDR3 region: CASSFITSTDTQYF. The CDR3 nucleotides read TGTGCCAGCAGCTTTATAACTAGCACAGATACGCAGTATTTT. The full variable domain, with the rest looked up from reference TRBV7-9 and TRBJ2-3, is DTGVSQNPRHKITKRGQNVTFRCDPISEHNRLYWYRQTLGQGPEFLTYFQNEAQLEKSRLLSDRFSAERPKGSFSTLEIQRTEQGDSAMYLCASSFITSTDTQYFGPGTRLTVL.

In its sample, this clone was seen once. The junction and the germline gene differ at one end; a read error may be behind it. This chain connects TRBV7-9 to TRBJ2-4; D tentatively fits TRBD1 or TRBD2 (5 bases each). The CDR3 consists of 17 residues. From germline, CDR1 is SEHNR and CDR2 FQNEAQ (reference sequence). The CDR3 DNA follows: TGTGCCAGCAGCCAAAGGGATGCCGGGACCAACAAATACATTCAGTACTTC. Residues: CASSQRDAGTNKYIQYF.

This chain links TRBV27 with TRBJ2-2, with 9 bases fitting TRBD1. With 7 bases clipped from V and 8 bases from J, the junction kept 11 bases outside the gene matches. In germline, CDR1 is MNHEY, CDR2 SMNVEV (reference sequence). The CDR3 is 15 residues long. CDR3 DNA: TGTGCCAGCACATACACAGGGGGCGGCGGTGGGGAGCTGTTTTTT. Its translation is CASTYTGGGGGELFF.

The DNA of the CDR3 is TGTGCCAGCAGCTGGGACAGGGGGGATGGCTACACCTTC. Protein: CASSWDRGDGYTF. The rearrangement joins TRBV13 to TRBJ1-2; 11 bases map to TRBD1. Germline trimming cut 4 bases from V and 6 bases from J; bases unmatched to any gene: 1. The CDR3 extends over 13 amino acids. CDR1 is PRHDT and CDR2 is FYEKMQ in the germline V gene (reference sequence). The whole variable domain, filled in from reference TRBV13 and TRBJ1-2, reads AAGVIQSPRHLIKEKRETATLKCYPIPRHDTVYWYQQGPGQDPQFLISFYEKMQSDKGSIPDRFSAQQFSDYHSELNMSSLELGDSALYFCASSWDRGDGYTFGSGTRLTVV.

Regarding this clone: Within the sample, other DNA sequences also encode this same CDR3. The gene calls are TRBV5-4 and TRBJ2-7, with 7 nucleotides matching TRBD1. V lost 4 bases, J lost 3 bases, and 1 base stayed unmatched. Germline CDR1 is SGHNT and CDR2 is YYREEE (reference sequence). The CDR3 spans 12 residues. CDR3 amino acids: CASSGDSYEQYF. The CDR3 DNA is TGTGCCAGCAGCGGGGACAGCTACGAGCAGTACTTC.

This chain's CDR3 is CASSQAAGEETQYF. Here the CDR3 DNA reads TGCGCCAGCAGCCAAGCCGCGGGAGAAGAGACCCAGTACTTC. V and J are TRBV4-3 and TRBJ2-5; 7 positions match TRBD2. Germline values: CDR1 LGHNA, CDR2 YSLEER. V shed 1 base and J 3 bases; nucleotides not matched to a gene: 2. The CDR3 consists of 14 residues.

This clone was counted a few times. The chain couples TRBV7-8 to TRBJ1-2; D unclear. CDR3 length equals 15 residues. The V and J ends lost 2 bases and 6 bases respectively, with 16 bases between them. Germline CDR1 SGHVS, CDR2 FQNEAQ. DNA of the CDR3: TGTGCCAGCAGCTTACTTCGGGAATCCGTCCATGGCTACACCTTC. This sequence encodes CASSLLRESVHGYTF. Complete variable domain (other parts from reference TRBV7-8 and TRBJ1-2): GAGVSQSPRYKVAKRGQDVALRCDPISGHVSLFWYQQALGQGPEFLTYFQNEAQLDKSGLPSDRFFAERPEGSVSTLKIQRTQQEDSAVYLCASSLLRESVHGYTFGSGTRLTVV.

The chain employs TRBV9 and TRBJ2-7; 10 bases agree with TRBD2. The J segment lost 6 bases and the V segment lost 2 bases, leaving 14 bases of the junction unmatched. Germline-derived CDR1 and CDR2 are SGDLS and YYNGEE. The CDR3 runs to 17 residues. As DNA, the CDR3 is TGTGCCAGCAGCGTCGGCCCGGGACTAGCGAACCTGGGCGAGCAGTACTTC. Protein sequence: CASSVGPGLANLGEQYF. The complete variable domain, with remaining parts taken from reference TRBV9 and TRBJ2-7, reads DSGVTQTPKHLITATGQRVTLRCSPRSGDLSVYWYQQSLDQGLQFLIQYYNGEERAKGNILERFSAQQFPDLHSELNLSSLELGDSALYFCASSVGPGLANLGEQYFGPGTRLTVT.

The chain uses TRBV4-1 and TRBJ2-7, with D possibly being TRBD1 (6 bases). The CDR3 consists of 15 residues. CDR1 MGHRA and CDR2 YSYEKL come from the germline V gene. V lost 1 base, J lost 6 bases, and 16 bases lay in between. This CDR3 is CASSQGTVGTSEQYF. In nucleotides, the CDR3 is TGCGCCAGCAGCCAAGGGACAGTTGGAACCTCCGAGCAGTACTTC.

The chain carries TRBV7-6 and TRBJ2-7, with 7 nucleotides matching TRBD1. The J segment lost 4 bases and the V segment lost 5 bases, leaving 11 bases of the junction unmatched. CDR1 and CDR2 (germline): SGHVS, FNYEAQ. CDR3 length: 15 residues. The CDR3 protein is CASSPQPGTAYEQYF. For the CDR3, the DNA is TGTGCCAGCAGCCCACAACCTGGGACAGCTTACGAGCAGTACTTC.

The chain uses TRBV7-9 and TRBJ2-1; 12 bases are a match to TRBD2. After removal of 8 bases from V and 10 bases from J, the junction contained 3 bases not matched to a gene. The CDR3 extends over 12 amino acids. CDR1 SEHNR and CDR2 FQNEAQ come from the germline V gene (reference sequence). The DNA for the CDR3 is TGTGCCAGCTCGGGACTAGCGGGCGAGCAGTTCTTC. Translating it yields CASSGLAGEQFF.

This chain joins TRBV9 and TRBJ2-3; perhaps D is TRBD1 or TRBD2 (5 bases each). V was shortened by 4 bases and J by 2 bases, with 11 bases between the two germline ends. CDR3 length: 14 amino acids. Germline V gives CDR1 SGDLS, CDR2 YYNGEE. CDR3 DNA sequence: TGTGCCAGCAGCTCGGGGCGAGTCACAGATACGCAGTATTTT. Its protein is CASSSGRVTDTQYF.

The chain joins TRBV6-1 to TRBJ2-5, with D possibly being TRBD2 (6 bases). V was pared by 7 bases and J by 2 bases, with 11 bases between. The V gene's germline CDR1 is MNHNS and CDR2 SASEGT. The CDR3 is 13 amino acids. The CDR3: CASNRRGQETQYF. For the CDR3, the DNA is TGTGCCAGCAATCGGCGGGGACAAGAGACCCAGTACTTC.

The J gene is TRBJ2-1, the V gene TRBV4-1; the match to TRBD1 covers 7 bases. The germline gives CDR1 MGHRA, CDR2 YSYEKL. Trimming at V came to 4 bases and at J to 5 bases, leaving 8 bases not matched to a gene. The length of the CDR3 is 15 residues. Here the CDR3 DNA reads TGCGCCAGCAGCCCCGGGCAGGGGGTACACAATGAGCAGTTCTTC. Its protein product is CASSPGQGVHNEQFF.

The chain uses TRBV5-6 and TRBJ1-2; D not certain. V was clipped by 1 base and J by 8 bases, with 18 bases between them. The CDR3 covers 15 residues. Per germline, CDR1 SGHDT and CDR2 YYEEEE. DNA of the CDR3: TGTGCCAGCAGCTTGTATGGTGACCCAAGGGAGGGCTACACCTTC. It specifies CASSLYGDPREGYTF.

The chain couples TRBV30 to TRBJ2-2; 7 bases line up with TRBD1. V lost 5 bases to trimming and J lost 6 bases; unmatched junction nucleotides: 12. This CDR3 is 15 amino acids long. Germline-derived CDR1 and CDR2 are GTSNPN and SVGIG (reference sequence). The CDR3 spells CAWVRDSADPGELFF. The DNA for the CDR3 is TGTGCCTGGGTACGGGACAGCGCCGATCCCGGGGAGCTGTTTTTT.

The chain carries TRBV5-4 and TRBJ2-3; 8 bases line up with TRBD2. V was clipped by 0 bases and J by 2 bases; unmatched bases: 5. The CDR3 is 16 residues long. Germline-derived CDR1 and CDR2 are SGHNT and YYREEE (reference sequence). CDR3 sequence (DNA): TGTGCCAGCAGCTTGGGCCCCGGGGGGGTCACAGATACGCAGTATTTT. Amino acids: CASSLGPGGVTDTQYF.

The V call is TRBV9, the J call TRBJ2-7; D could derive from TRBD1 or TRBD2 (5 bases each). With 5 bases removed from V and 3 bases from J, the gap between germline ends came to 15 bases. In germline, CDR1 is SGDLS, CDR2 YYNGEE. The CDR3 consists of 14 residues. The CDR3 sequence is CASSLGTEFYEQYF. DNA for the CDR3: TGTGCCAGCAGTCTCGGGACGGAGTTCTACGAGCAGTACTTC.

The chain carries TRBV9 and TRBJ2-7; D is possibly TRBD2 (5 bases). Germline assignment: CDR1 SGDLS and CDR2 YYNGEE. The CDR3 consists of 13 residues. Trimming pared 3 bases from V and 3 bases from J, leaving 10 bases between. CDR3 nucleotides: TGTGCCAGCAGCGAGGCCGGGAACTACGAGCAGTACTTC. The encoded protein is CASSEAGNYEQYF. Variable domain in full (rest from reference TRBV9 and TRBJ2-7): DSGVTQTPKHLITATGQRVTLRCSPRSGDLSVYWYQQSLDQGLQFLIQYYNGEERAKGNILERFSAQQFPDLHSELNLSSLELGDSALYFCASSEAGNYEQYFGPGTRLTVT.

This clone occurred once. This CDR3 reads CASSEVTLTYEQYF. The CDR3 bases are TGTGCCAGCAGTGAAGTCACACTTACCTACGAGCAGTACTTC. This chain connects TRBV6-1 to TRBJ2-7; no reliable D call. The CDR3 length is 14 residues. V was trimmed by 1 base and J by 2 bases, leaving 9 bases between them. Germline V gene data show CDR1 as MNHNS and CDR2 as SASEGT.

The chain employs TRBV5-1 and TRBJ1-1; a weak D match, TRBD1 (6 bases). Germline CDR1 is SGHRS and CDR2 is YFSETQ. V gave up 0 bases and J gave up 4 bases, with 10 bases separating them. The CDR3 length is 14 residues. CDR3 DNA sequence: TGCGCCAGCAGCTTGGATGGGGGGCCCACTGAAGCTTTCTTT. Amino acid sequence: CASSLDGGPTEAFF.

With respect to this clone: The sample carries other DNA sequences with the same CDR3. V usage is TRBV19 and J usage is TRBJ1-5; tentatively, D is TRBD1 (5 bases). CDR3 size: 14 residues. With 1 base removed from V and 4 bases from J, the gap between germline ends came to 8 bases. Germline V lookup: CDR1 LNHDA, CDR2 SQIVND (reference sequence). This CDR3 reads CASSIADSNQPQHF. DNA for the CDR3: TGTGCCAGTAGTATAGCTGACAGTAATCAGCCCCAGCATTTT.

Points on this clone: This same CDR3 is encoded by further DNA sequences in the sample. This rearrangement joins TRBV5-1 to TRBJ2-1, with D perhaps matching TRBD1 or TRBD2 (5 bases each). The CDR3 is 15 amino acids. CDR1 is SGHRS and CDR2 is YFSETQ in the germline V gene. Trimming cost V 0 bases and J 2 bases, with 9 bases left between them. The DNA of the CDR3 is TGCGCCAGCAGCTTGGTTGGGGGACCCTACAATGAGCAGTTCTTC. Its protein is CASSLVGGPYNEQFF.

The rearrangement uses TRBV2 and TRBJ2-5; D is undetermined. Germline V gene data show CDR1 as SNHLY and CDR2 as FYNNEI. V lost 10 bases and J 4 bases, leaving 10 bases between the germline ends. The CDR3 is made up of 11 amino acids. As DNA, the CDR3 is TGTGCCACTTACCCAGGAGAGACCCAGTACTTC. This gives the protein CATYPGETQYF.

V usage is TRBV2 and J usage is TRBJ1-5; no firm D call. V was clipped by 2 bases and J by 0 bases, with 11 bases between them. The CDR3 is made up of 16 amino acids. Germline CDR1 reads SNHLY; CDR2 reads FYNNEI. The CDR3 bases are TGTGCCAGCAGTGAATCGGGCCGGAATAGCAATCAGCCCCAGCATTTT. It is translated as CASSESGRNSNQPQHF. The entire variable domain, with the rest obtained from reference TRBV2 and TRBJ1-5, is as follows: EPEVTQTPSHQVTQMGQEVILRCVPISNHLYFYWYRQILGQKVEFLVSFYNNEISEKSEIFDDQFSVERPDGSNFTLKIRSTKLEDSAMYFCASSESGRNSNQPQHFGDGTRLSIL.

J is TRBJ1-2 and V is TRBV4-3; TRBD1 might be the D (5 bases). V was clipped by 0 bases and J by 2 bases, with 22 bases between them. The CDR3 extends over 19 amino acids. CDR1 LGHNA and CDR2 YSLEER come from the germline V gene. CDR3 DNA: TGCGCCAGCAGCCAAGAAATTATCGTCGAGGGCAGGGCGAACTATGGCTACACCTTC. It specifies CASSQEIIVEGRANYGYTF.

The V and J genes are TRBV27 and TRBJ1-1; D uncertain. CDR3 length equals 13 residues. Germline V lookup: CDR1 MNHEY, CDR2 SMNVEV (reference sequence). The V and J ends lost 6 bases and 0 bases respectively, with 8 bases between them. The CDR3 bases are TGTGCCAGCAGCGTGGGGATGAACACTGAAGCTTTCTTT. Its protein product is CASSVGMNTEAFF.

V is TRBV5-6 and J is TRBJ2-3; no reliable D call. Trimming took off 0 bases at V and 3 bases at J, with 8 bases between the two ends. CDR1 and CDR2 (germline): SGHDT, YYEEEE. The CDR3 is made up of 14 amino acids. The CDR3 region has the DNA TGTGCCAGCAGCTTGGAATGGGCTACAGATACGCAGTATTTT. Amino acid sequence: CASSLEWATDTQYF. The variable domain in full, completed from reference TRBV5-6 and TRBJ2-3, reads DAGVTQSPTHLIKTRGQQVTLRCSPKSGHDTVSWYQQALGQGPQFIFQYYEEEERQRGNFPDRFSGHQFPNYSSELNVNALLLGDSALYLCASSLEWATDTQYFGPGTRLTVL.

The genes are TRBV9 and TRBJ1-3, with D tentatively TRBD1 (6 bases). Trimming stripped 2 bases from V and 3 bases from J, with 21 bases between. The V gene's germline CDR1 is SGDLS and CDR2 YYNGEE. There are 18 residues in the CDR3. The CDR3 nucleotides read TGTGCCAGCAGCGTGGAACCCAGGGGCCCGTGGAGTGGAAACACCATATATTTT. It translates to CASSVEPRGPWSGNTIYF.

J is TRBJ1-3 and V is TRBV5-6; perhaps TRBD1 as D (6 bases). V shed 4 bases and J shed 3 bases, with 14 bases lying between them. Per the germline V gene, CDR1 is SGHDT and CDR2 is YYEEEE. CDR3 length: 15 residues. The CDR3, as DNA: TGTGCCAGCAGCCCACAGGGAGGAGGTGGAAACACCATATATTTT. Protein sequence: CASSPQGGGGNTIYF.